Below, 9 T cell receptor beta chains from the same sample are listed, as sequenced in a study of graft-versus-host responses after intestinal transplantation. These receptors are not linked to any known antigen. Using immunoSEQ multiplex PCR, the repertoire was profiled, and TCRdb retains in-frame clones only, with some absent. The table has 99,000 or so clones, about 88% seen once. This specimen consisted of unstimulated CD4+ T cells sorted from spleen or lymph node cells, obtained before intestinal transplant. The receptors originated from a human donor who received an intestinal transplant.

The chain links TRBV6-5 to TRBJ2-1; TRBD2 agrees at 7 bases. The junction had 4 bases not matched to a gene; V was cut back by 4 bases and J by 10 bases. Germline V gene sequence: CDR1 MNHEY, CDR2 SVGAGI. This CDR3 is built from 12 residues. CDR3: CASSSPGGEQFF. In DNA, the CDR3 is TGTGCCAGCAGTTCACCGGGGGGAGAGCAGTTCTTC.

The chain recombines TRBV2 with TRBJ1-1, with a weak D call TRBD1 (5 bases). Germline V gene data show CDR1 as SNHLY and CDR2 as FYNNEI. This CDR3 has 13 residues. Trimming left V 8 bases short and J 10 bases short, with 20 bases between. As DNA, the CDR3 is TGTGCCAGCCGCCAAACGGGACCGCGGGTAGCTTTCTTT. Encoded protein: CASRQTGPRVAFF.

This chain connects TRBV11-2 to TRBJ1-2, with 7 bases aligning to TRBD1. This CDR3 has 12 residues. Germline CDR1 is SGHAT and CDR2 is FQNNGV. J was trimmed by 4 bases and V by 5 bases; bases with no gene match: 1. In DNA, the CDR3 is TGTGCCAGCAGCCGGACAGGCTATGGCTACACCTTC. Amino acids: CASSRTGYGYTF.

V gene TRBV5-7 combines with J gene TRBJ1-1; D perhaps matches TRBD1 (5 bases). TRBV5-7 falls under the ORF class, with uncertain function. Trimming pared 7 bases from V and 4 bases from J, leaving 17 bases between. The CDR3 loop spans 14 amino acids. DNA of the CDR3: TGTGCCAGCGGGGTAGGGGACGGGACCACTGAAGCTTTCTTT. Its translation: CASGVGDGTTEAFF.

The gene calls are TRBV5-4 and TRBJ2-5, with D uncertain. The germline V gene encodes CDR1 SGHNT and CDR2 YYREEE (reference sequence). The CDR3 totals 16 residues. V shed 3 bases and J shed 5 bases, with 20 bases lying between them. This CDR3 reads CASSSAPGIFGETQYF. CDR3 nucleotides: TGTGCCAGCAGCTCCGCACCGGGCATTTTCGGGGAGACCCAGTACTTC.

This clone was found once. The chain joins TRBV2 to TRBJ1-1, with no clear D. Deletions cut 7 bases from V and 4 bases from J, with 13 bases between. The CDR3 totals 13 residues. The germline gives CDR1 SNHLY, CDR2 FYNNEI. The CDR3 nucleotides are TGTGCCAGCACCGCCACGGGGATCACTGAAGCTTTCTTT. Translated: CASTATGITEAFF. The variable domain in full, completed from reference TRBV2 and TRBJ1-1, reads EPEVTQTPSHQVTQMGQEVILRCVPISNHLYFYWYRQILGQKVEFLVSFYNNEISEKSEIFDDQFSVERPDGSNFTLKIRSTKLEDSAMYFCASTATGITEAFFGQGTRLTVV.

This chain uses TRBV6-6 with TRBJ2-3, with 11 positions matching TRBD2. Germline CDR1 MNHNY, CDR2 SVGAGI (reference sequence). The CDR3 contains 15 residues. Germline trimming cut 4 bases from V and 4 bases from J; bases unmatched to any gene: 4. The CDR3: CASSLAGGYSDTQYF. The CDR3 DNA follows: TGTGCCAGCAGTTTAGCGGGAGGGTATTCAGATACGCAGTATTTT.

The rearrangement links TRBV19 to TRBJ2-7; TRBD1 agrees at 7 bases. V shed 5 bases and J 3 bases; nucleotides not matched to a gene: 7. CDR1 is LNHDA and CDR2 is SQIVND in the germline V gene (reference sequence). The CDR3 loop spans 14 amino acids. The CDR3 here is CASSVRDRLYEQYF. The CDR3 DNA reads as TGTGCCAGTAGTGTCCGGGACAGACTCTACGAGCAGTACTTC.

The V and J genes are TRBV10-3 and TRBJ2-2; 9 nucleotides align to TRBD2. This CDR3 has 14 residues. Trimming at V came to 5 bases and at J to 5 bases, leaving 3 bases not matched to a gene. The germline gives CDR1 ENHRY, CDR2 SYGVKD. The CDR3 here is CAISLAGITGELFF. The CDR3 DNA is TGTGCCATCAGTCTAGCGGGAATAACCGGGGAGCTGTTTTTT.